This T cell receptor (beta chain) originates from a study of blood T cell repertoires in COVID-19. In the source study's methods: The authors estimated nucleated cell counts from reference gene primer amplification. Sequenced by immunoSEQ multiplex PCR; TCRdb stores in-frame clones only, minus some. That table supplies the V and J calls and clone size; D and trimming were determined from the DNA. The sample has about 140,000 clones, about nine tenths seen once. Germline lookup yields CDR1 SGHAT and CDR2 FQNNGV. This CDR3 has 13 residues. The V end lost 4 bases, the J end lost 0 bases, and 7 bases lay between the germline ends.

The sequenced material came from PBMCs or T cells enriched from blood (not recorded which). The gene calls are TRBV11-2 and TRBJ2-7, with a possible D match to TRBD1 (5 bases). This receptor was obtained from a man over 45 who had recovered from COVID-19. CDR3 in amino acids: CASSSGSSYEQYF. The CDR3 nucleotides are TGTGCCAGCAGCTCAGGGTCCTCCTACGAGCAGTACTTC.